A selection of T cell receptor beta chains follows, all from one sample in a study of blood T cell repertoires in COVID-19. The data were produced by immunoSEQ multiplex PCR, yet TCRdb's version contains in-frame clones alone and is incomplete. Of about 100,000 clones detected, 80% appear once; the ten largest clones hold approximately 15%. Sequencing was carried out using peripheral blood. These receptors were obtained from a human donor in a cohort sampled during active COVID-19. CDR3s include the opening cysteine and the closing phenylalanine or tryptophan. Each record gives: clone size, CDR3 length, D gene, V gene, J gene, CDR3 DNA, CDR3 protein. The D gene is left open where the match is weak. Size is stated for part of the rows, as once, few or many counts, or as a class when the clone is expanded.

>-|14|TRBD2|TRBV27|TRBJ2-7
TGTGCCAGCAGACGACTAGCGGGGGCCTACGAGCAGTACTTC
CASRRLAGAYEQYF
>-|15|-|TRBV19|TRBJ1-6
TGTGCCAGTAGTATAACTCGGGAAGGGAATTCACCCCTCCACTTT
CASSITREGNSPLHF
>-|13|-|TRBV10-3|TRBJ1-1
TGTGCCATCAGTGAGGCAGTGAACACTGAAGCTTTCTTT
CAISEAVNTEAFF
>-|16|TRBD1|TRBV10-3|TRBJ1-6
TGTGCCATCAGTGAGAGGGAGACAGGGGCCGGGTCACCCCTCCACTTT
CAISERETGAGSPLHF
>once|17|TRBD1|TRBV5-8|TRBJ1-3
TGTGCCAGCAGCCGCTCCCGGGACAGGCACCAGGGAAACACCATATATTTT
CASSRSRDRHQGNTIYF
>-|12|-|TRBV10-2|TRBJ1-5
TGCGCCAGCAGTGGTTCGGGAGGGCCCCTGCATTTT
CASSGSGGPLHF
>-|15|TRBD1|TRBV5-1|TRBJ2-1
TGCGCCAGCAGCTTGGCAACAGGGGTAGTGAGTGAGCAGTTCTTC
CASSLATGVVSEQFF
>-|13|-|TRBV3-1/TRBV3-2|TRBJ1-5
TGTGCCAGCAGCCAAACAGGCAATCAGCCCCAGCATTTT
CASSQTGNQPQHF
>-|15|-|TRBV2|TRBJ1-1
TGTGCCAGCAGTGAAGGCACAGGGAGAAACACTGAAGCTTTCTTT
CASSEGTGRNTEAFF
>-|17|TRBD2|TRBV18|TRBJ2-2
TGTGCCAGCTCACCAACGCGAGGAGCGGGAGGCCCCGGGGAGCTGTTTTTT
CASSPTRGAGGPGELFF
>-|13|-|TRBV28|TRBJ2-7
TGTGCCAGCAGTTACCAGGCGTTGGGCGAGCAGTACTTC
CASSYQALGEQYF
>-|16|TRBD2|TRBV5-1|TRBJ2-3
TGCGCCAGCAGCTATCCACTAGCGGGGAGCACAGATACGCAGTATTTT
CASSYPLAGSTDTQYF
>-|17|TRBD2|TRBV2|TRBJ2-1
TGTGCCAGCAGCGAACCCCTGACTAGCGGGACGTACAATGAGCAGTTCTTC
CASSEPLTSGTYNEQFF
>-|14|TRBD2|TRBV28|TRBJ2-7
TGTGCCAGCAGGTTGATAGCGGGAGCCTACGAGCAGTACTTC
CASRLIAGAYEQYF
>-|15|TRBD2|TRBV30|TRBJ2-1
TGTGCCTGGTCCCCCTCGAGGGCTAGCGGTATTGTGCAGTTCTTC
CAWSPSRASGIVQFF
>-|11|-|TRBV12-3/TRBV12-4|TRBJ2-1
TGTGCCAGCAGTTCCCTCAATGAGCAGTTCTTC
CASSSLNEQFF
>-|15|-|TRBV18|TRBJ2-5
TGTGCCAGCTCAGTTACGACTGGCCCGGTTGGGACCCAGTACTTC
CASSVTTGPVGTQYF